Listed here are 30 T cell receptor beta chains from one sample, sequenced in a study of T cell clonotyping in hematopoietic cell transplantation. Time point indicated: recipient sample about 28 days before transplant, after cytoreduction. Profiling relied on immunoSEQ multiplex PCR, and the TCRdb table lists in-frame clones only, not all of them. This sample has more than 25,000 clones, with 60% to 80% found just once. The sample in question was peripheral blood mononuclear cells, obtained before stem cell transplant. Source of these receptors: a man aged 50-59 years with myelodysplastic syndrome. Some clones in this sample may be carry-over from other donors' samples.

V gene TRBV11-2 combines with J gene TRBJ2-7; D is unclear. The CDR3 covers 12 residues. Trimming removed 6 bases at V and 6 bases at J, with 12 bases between. Germline CDR1 and CDR2: SGHAT and FQNNGV. As DNA, the CDR3 is TGTGCCAGCAGAGCCCGAGCTAGCGAGCAGTACTTC. Translated, it gives CASRARASEQYF.

In this sample, this clone turned up a few times. The chain carries TRBV6-6 and TRBJ1-2; D call uncertain. This CDR3 has 14 amino acids. Germline V CDR1 and CDR2: MNHNY, SVGAGI (reference sequence). Trimming shortened V by 3 bases and J by 2 bases, and 10 bases separated the two germline ends. The CDR3 coding sequence is TGTGCCAGCAGTTATTCGCAGGAGAACTATGGCTACACCTTC. Its translation is CASSYSQENYGYTF.

The table lists this clone with a few counts. The V and J genes are TRBV6-1 and TRBJ1-6, with D uncertain. Germline CDR1 MNHNS, CDR2 SASEGT. V was trimmed by 0 bases and J by 10 bases, leaving 16 bases between them. CDR3 length: 16 amino acids. The CDR3 DNA sequence: TGTGCCAGCAGTGAAGCCTACAAGCATTCGGGATCACCCCTCCACTTT. Residues: CASSEAYKHSGSPLHF.

The chain recombines TRBV7-3 with TRBJ2-7, with a possible D match to TRBD1 (5 bases). CDR3 length: 13 residues. The germline gives CDR1 SGHTA, CDR2 FQGTGA. V dropped 0 bases and J dropped 7 bases, with 10 bases sitting between them. The CDR3 region is CASSLTGVREQYF. Written as DNA, the CDR3 is TGTGCCAGCAGCTTAACAGGGGTGAGAGAGCAGTACTTC. Variable domain in full (rest from reference TRBV7-3 and TRBJ2-7): GAGVSQTPSNKVTEKGKYVELRCDPISGHTALYWYRQSLGQGPEFLIYFQGTGAADDSGLPNDRFFAVRPEGSVSTLKIQRTERGDSAVYLCASSLTGVREQYFGPGTRLTVT.

This clone was found a few times. The genes are TRBV11-3 and TRBJ2-5; the D is unclear. This CDR3 spans 12 amino acids. Germline V lookup: CDR1 SGHNT, CDR2 YENEEA. The V gene lost 2 bases and the J gene lost 9 bases, with 10 bases spanning the gap. CDR3 loop: CASSLSSRAQYF. The CDR3 DNA is TGTGCCAGCAGCTTATCCTCCCGGGCCCAGTACTTC.

The V gene is TRBV7-2, the J gene TRBJ1-3, with D unresolved. Per germline, CDR1 SGHTA and CDR2 FQGNSA. The CDR3 covers 14 residues. V was pared by 5 bases and J by 4 bases, with 12 bases between. The CDR3 reads CASSLRGIGNTIYF. The CDR3 coding sequence is TGTGCCAGCAGCCTAAGAGGGATCGGAAACACCATATATTTT. Filled out from reference TRBV7-2 and TRBJ1-3, the complete variable domain reads GAGVSQSPSNKVTEKGKDVELRCDPISGHTALYWYRQSLGQGLEFLIYFQGNSAPDKSGLPSDRFSAERTGGSVSTLTIQRTQQEDSAVYLCASSLRGIGNTIYFGEGSWLTVV.

Of note for this clone: At one end the junction does not follow the germline gene, possibly because of a read error. The rearrangement links TRBV6-5 to TRBJ2-7; a possible D gene is TRBD2 (6 bases). The CDR3 spans 9 residues. The germline gives CDR1 MNHEY, CDR2 SVGAGI. The CDR3 here is CASSYGGNF. The CDR3 DNA follows: TGTGCCAGCAGTTACGGGGGGAACTTC.

V gene TRBV9 combines with J gene TRBJ1-1; D gene uncertain. V was cut by 0 bases and J by 0 bases, with 6 bases left in between. This CDR3 comprises 14 residues. CDR1 SGDLS and CDR2 YYNGEE come from the germline V gene. CDR3 amino acids: CASSVEPLNTEAFF. Written as DNA, the CDR3 is TGTGCCAGCAGCGTAGAACCGCTGAACACTGAAGCTTTCTTT.

The V call is TRBV30, the J call TRBJ1-4; no definite D call. CDR1 GTSNPN and CDR2 SVGIG come from the germline V gene (reference sequence). The germline V and J ends were trimmed by 0 bases and 8 bases, with 10 bases remaining between them. The CDR3 sequence is 13 residues long. CDR3 loop: CAWSVRSKEKLFF. The CDR3 coding sequence is TGTGCCTGGAGTGTACGGTCGAAGGAAAAACTGTTTTTT.

This clone was detected only a few times. The chain is built from TRBV6-6 and TRBJ1-6; TRBD1 aligns across 7 bases. Per germline, CDR1 MNHNY and CDR2 SVGAGI (reference sequence). This CDR3 is built from 14 residues. J was trimmed by 8 bases and V by 5 bases; bases with no gene match: 6. The CDR3 DNA follows: TGTGCCAGCAGTACCTACAGGGGAGATTCACCCCTCCACTTT. Translating it yields CASSTYRGDSPLHF.

This clone has just a few counts. The gene calls are TRBV7-6 and TRBJ2-2; D might be TRBD1 (5 bases). Trimming took off 5 bases at V and 7 bases at J, with 8 bases between the two ends. The CDR3 sequence is 12 residues long. Germline loops: CDR1 SGHVS, CDR2 FNYEAQ. CDR3 protein: CASSPQGGELFF. Written as DNA, the CDR3 is TGTGCCAGCAGCCCCCAGGGCGGGGAGCTGTTTTTT.

The table lists this clone with a few counts. Mismatch with germline at one junction end may stem from a read error. Other DNA sequences in this sample translate to the same CDR3. The chain recombines TRBV6-1 with TRBJ2-5; no firm D call. This CDR3 region has 15 residues. Germline CDR1 is MNHNS and CDR2 is SASEGT. CDR3 protein: CASSDGSWPTETQYF. The DNA of the CDR3 is TGTGCCAGTAGTGACGGGTCCTGGCCTACGGAGACCCAGTACTTC.

The gene calls are TRBV30 and TRBJ1-5, with D unclear. This CDR3 is 17 amino acids long. CDR1 GTSNPN and CDR2 SVGIG come from the germline V gene (reference sequence). V was cut by 1 base and J by 2 bases, with 18 bases left in between. CDR3 coding DNA: TGTGCCTGGAGTGCAAATTCTATACCCCGCGGCAATCAGCCCCAGCATTTT. This gives the protein CAWSANSIPRGNQPQHF.

Only a few counts were recorded for this clone. The V call is TRBV27, the J call TRBJ1-1; D not resolved. Germline loops: CDR1 MNHEY, CDR2 SMNVEV (reference sequence). Trimming cost V 2 bases and J 2 bases, with 6 bases left between them. This CDR3 contains 13 residues. CDR3 coding DNA: TGTGCCAGCAGTTTAGGAGATAACACTGAAGCTTTCTTT. This codes for CASSLGDNTEAFF.

Concerning this clone itself: The junction does not match germline at one end; this may be a read error. The chain combines TRBV7-7 with TRBJ2-5; no clear D. The V gene's germline CDR1 is SSHAT and CDR2 FNYEAQ (reference sequence). This CDR3 spans 13 amino acids. CDR3 DNA: TGTGCTAGCAGCTTAGCTCAGAAAGAGACCCAGTACTTC. This sequence encodes CASSLAQKETQYF.

The chain has TRBV6-6 and TRBJ1-6, with 7 bases aligning to TRBD1. CDR1 is MNHNY, CDR2 SVGAGI, per germline (reference sequence). V shed 3 bases and J 7 bases; nucleotides not matched to a gene: 6. The CDR3 covers 15 residues. CDR3 amino acids: CASSYEGALNSPLHF. The CDR3 DNA follows: TGTGCCAGCAGTTATGAGGGGGCATTAAATTCACCCCTCCACTTT.

This chain links TRBV19 with TRBJ1-5; no definite D call. CDR1 is LNHDA, CDR2 SQIVND, per germline (reference sequence). CDR3 length: 12 residues. V was trimmed by 6 bases and J by 0 bases, leaving 3 bases between them. The CDR3 sequence: CASRYSNQPQHF. The CDR3 coding sequence is TGTGCCAGTAGGTATAGCAATCAGCCCCAGCATTTT. Full variable domain (missing parts from reference TRBV19 and TRBJ1-5): DGGITQSPKYLFRKEGQNVTLSCEQNLNHDAMYWYRQDPGQGLRLIYYSQIVNDFQKGDIAEGYSVSREKKESFPLTVTSAQKNPTAFYLCASRYSNQPQHFGDGTRLSIL.

The J gene is TRBJ1-4, the V gene TRBV7-8; D uncertain. V lost 1 base to trimming and J lost 4 bases, with 7 bases between them. In germline, CDR1 is SGHVS, CDR2 FQNEAQ. This CDR3 region has 14 residues. CDR3 amino acids: CASSLGSVNEKLFF. CDR3 nucleotides: TGTGCCAGCAGCTTAGGTAGCGTTAATGAAAAACTGTTTTTT. Complete variable domain (other parts from reference TRBV7-8 and TRBJ1-4): GAGVSQSPRYKVAKRGQDVALRCDPISGHVSLFWYQQALGQGPEFLTYFQNEAQLDKSGLPSDRFFAERPEGSVSTLKIQRTQQEDSAVYLCASSLGSVNEKLFFGSGTQLSVL.

The gene calls are TRBV6-5 and TRBJ1-1, with a tentative D call TRBD1 (5 bases). The germline CDR1 and CDR2 sequences are MNHEY and SVGAGI. The ends were cut back, 0 bases at V and 0 bases at J, with 8 bases in the middle. The CDR3 covers 15 residues. This chain's CDR3 is CASSYSAGLNTEAFF. Here the CDR3 DNA reads TGTGCCAGCAGTTACTCAGCAGGGCTGAACACTGAAGCTTTCTTT.

V is TRBV2 and J is TRBJ2-5; TRBD1 matches 9 bases. With V trimmed by 6 bases and J by 2 bases, 10 bases remained unmatched. The CDR3 contains 16 residues. Germline values: CDR1 SNHLY, CDR2 FYNNEI. The CDR3 sequence is CASRRTGEGIQETQYF. The CDR3 region has the DNA TGTGCCAGCAGACGGACAGGGGAGGGTATTCAAGAGACCCAGTACTTC. Variable domain in full (rest from reference TRBV2 and TRBJ2-5): EPEVTQTPSHQVTQMGQEVILRCVPISNHLYFYWYRQILGQKVEFLVSFYNNEISEKSEIFDDQFSVERPDGSNFTLKIRSTKLEDSAMYFCASRRTGEGIQETQYFGPGTRLLVL.

V is TRBV27 and J is TRBJ2-1, with D unresolved. This CDR3 is 16 amino acids long. Germline V gives CDR1 MNHEY, CDR2 SMNVEV (reference sequence). Trimming took 1 base from V and 0 from J, leaving 10 bases between them. CDR3: CASSLFQPTSYNEQFF. Written as DNA, the CDR3 is TGTGCCAGCAGTTTATTTCAGCCTACCTCCTACAATGAGCAGTTCTTC.

The rearrangement uses TRBV29-1 and TRBJ2-7; 7 bases agree with TRBD1. The CDR3 covers 12 residues. V shed 8 bases and J 2 bases; nucleotides not matched to a gene: 6. CDR1 SQVTM and CDR2 ANQGSEA come from the germline V gene. CDR3 sequence reads: CSTRDRAYEQYF. As DNA, the CDR3 is TGCAGCACCCGGGACAGAGCCTACGAGCAGTACTTC.

The chain carries TRBV25-1 and TRBJ2-3; possible D gene TRBD1, 5 bases. This CDR3 contains 14 residues. With 5 bases removed from V and 0 bases from J, the gap between germline ends came to 9 bases. The germline V gene encodes CDR1 MGHDK and CDR2 SYGVNS. The DNA for the CDR3 is TGTGCCAGCAGTCTGGGGCACAGCACAGATACGCAGTATTTT. Its protein product is CASSLGHSTDTQYF. Full variable domain (missing parts from reference TRBV25-1 and TRBJ2-3): EADIYQTPRYLVIGTGKKITLECSQTMGHDKMYWYQQDPGMELHLIHYSYGVNSTEKGDLSSESTVSRIRTEHFPLTLESARPSHTSQYLCASSLGHSTDTQYFGPGTRLTVL.

The chain links TRBV4-1 to TRBJ1-5; the D gene is possibly TRBD1 (6 bases). CDR3 length: 15 amino acids. Trimming removed 0 bases at V and 2 bases at J, with 8 bases between. Germline loops: CDR1 MGHRA, CDR2 YSYEKL. The DNA of the CDR3 is TGCGCCAGCAGCCAAGAAGGGGGGGGCAATCAGCCCCAGCATTTT. It is translated as CASSQEGGGNQPQHF.

The gene calls are TRBV19 and TRBJ1-5, with D possibly matching TRBD1 (5 bases). This CDR3 comprises 16 residues. Germline CDR1 and CDR2: LNHDA and SQIVND (reference sequence). V lost 7 bases and J 3 bases, leaving 19 bases between the germline ends. The CDR3 region has the DNA TGTGCCAGTACCCCCTCGTGGGGGACCCTCAATCAGCCCCAGCATTTT. This encodes CASTPSWGTLNQPQHF.

The V gene is TRBV5-1, the J gene TRBJ2-7; 8 bases fit TRBD1. This CDR3 has 14 residues. After removal of 4 bases from V and 4 bases from J, the junction contained 7 bases not matched to a gene. Germline CDR1 is SGHRS and CDR2 is YFSETQ. The CDR3: CASSRGQGRYEQYF. The CDR3 nucleotides read TGCGCCAGCAGCCGTGGACAGGGTCGGTACGAGCAGTACTTC.

The J gene is TRBJ2-3, the V gene TRBV11-2; D might be TRBD2 (5 bases). Per germline, CDR1 SGHAT and CDR2 FQNNGV. V gave up 5 bases and J gave up 4 bases, with 16 bases separating them. The CDR3 contains 15 residues. The CDR3 loop reads CASSIGGHGADTQYF. The CDR3 bases are TGTGCCAGCAGCATAGGCGGCCACGGGGCAGATACGCAGTATTTT. The variable domain in full, completed from reference TRBV11-2 and TRBJ2-3, reads EAGVAQSPRYKIIEKRQSVAFWCNPISGHATLYWYQQILGQGPKLLIQFQNNGVVDDSQLPKDRFSAERLKGVDSTLKIQPAKLEDSAVYLCASSIGGHGADTQYFGPGTRLTVL.

The chain carries TRBV28 and TRBJ2-7; 8 bases are shared with TRBD2. Germline lookup yields CDR1 MDHEN and CDR2 SYDVKM. CDR3 length equals 15 residues. The trim removed 3 bases at V and 7 bases at J, leaving 11 bases unmatched. DNA of the CDR3: TGTGCCAGCAGTTTTGCCGGAGCGGGAGAAGGAGAGCAGTACTTC. Translation: CASSFAGAGEGEQYF.

The chain carries TRBV2 and TRBJ2-1; D uncertain. The CDR3 sequence is 13 residues long. From germline, CDR1 is SNHLY and CDR2 FYNNEI. V lost 7 bases to trimming and J lost 7 bases, with 14 bases between them. The CDR3 reads CASTVYSGNEQFF. The CDR3 DNA is TGTGCCAGCACGGTCTACAGTGGGAATGAGCAGTTCTTC. The whole variable domain, filled in from reference TRBV2 and TRBJ2-1, reads EPEVTQTPSHQVTQMGQEVILRCVPISNHLYFYWYRQILGQKVEFLVSFYNNEISEKSEIFDDQFSVERPDGSNFTLKIRSTKLEDSAMYFCASTVYSGNEQFFGPGTRLTVL.

V gene TRBV2 combines with J gene TRBJ2-2; no definite D call. The V end was cut by 5 bases, the J end by 6 bases, with 13 bases between. Germline CDR1 reads SNHLY; CDR2 reads FYNNEI. The CDR3 covers 14 residues. CDR3 sequence (DNA): TGTGCCAGCAGTACGGGCCAGGACCCCGGGGAGCTGTTTTTT. Amino acid sequence: CASSTGQDPGELFF.